This T cell receptor (beta chain) was sequenced for a study of blood T cell repertoires in COVID-19. The protocol was immunoSEQ multiplex PCR, while the TCRdb copy is restricted to in-frame clones and leaves out a portion. This sample yields fewer than 350,000 clones, of which approximately 90% are seen a single time; about 9.5% belongs to the top ten. V was clipped by 8 bases and J by 3 bases, with 17 bases between them. The CDR3 is made up of 15 amino acids. The germline gives CDR1 SGHAT, CDR2 FQNNGV. The sequence was collected from a woman in her thirties or forties who had recovered from COVID-19. The chain couples TRBV11-2 to TRBJ2-1; maybe TRBD1 (5 bases). Material: PBMCs or T cells enriched from blood (not recorded which). The CDR3 region is CASRPWGRLYNEQFF. The CDR3 DNA sequence: TGTGCCAGCCGCCCCTGGGGCCGTCTCTACAATGAGCAGTTCTTC.